This T cell receptor beta chain was retrieved from a study of identifying expanded T cells in peripheral blood. No infections or other immune events were documented during collection. Notes on the study in general: Differentially abundant clones: about 1.2 between replicates, about 16 at 2 to 3 weeks, 18 to 20 at four. Clone count variance between roughly 2-week samples rose with total template count.

Assay: immunoSEQ multiplex PCR; the TCRdb copy retains only in-frame clones and omits some. The sample includes 80,000 or so clones, 70% to 90% of them seen just once. This clone showed up just once. Its cognate antigen is unknown. This CDR3 comprises 14 residues. The germline gives CDR1 SQVTM, CDR2 ANQGSEA. The rearrangement joins TRBV29-1 to TRBJ2-5; tentatively, D is TRBD2 (7 bases). The J call may be wrong; the DNA end is better matched by TRBJ2-7. The sequencing sample was made of blood. This clonotype originated in a person aged 18-69 years in good health. The CDR3 DNA follows: TGCAGCGTTGAAGAGGCGGGGGCGGACTACGAGCAGTACTTC. Translation: CSVEEAGADYEQYF.